The 5 T cell receptor beta chains presented below share a single source sample, sequenced in a study of CD4+ T cells in melanoma. The data were produced by immunoSEQ multiplex PCR, yet TCRdb's version contains in-frame clones alone and is incomplete. The top ten clones hold roughly 3.3% of a sample with around 100,000 clones, about 90% of them seen once. Sequenced sample: peripheral blood. Every receptor here comes from a human donor with melanoma.

The CDR3 DNA follows: TGTGCCAGCAGCTTCAGGGCAGATACGCAGTATTTT. Protein sequence: CASSFRADTQYF. The chain combines TRBV7-9 with TRBJ2-3, with D perhaps TRBD1 (5 bases). CDR1 and CDR2 (germline): SEHNR, FQNEAQ (reference sequence). V dropped 3 bases and J dropped 4 bases, with 5 bases sitting between them. The CDR3 runs 12 residues.

The chain couples TRBV11-3 to TRBJ2-7; TRBD2 matches at 7 bases. V dropped 2 bases and J dropped 3; count of bases not matched to a gene: 1. This CDR3 spans 13 amino acids. CDR1 and CDR2 from the germline V gene are SGHNT and YENEEA. In DNA, the CDR3 is TGTGCCAGCAGCTTAAGCGGGAACTACGAGCAGTACTTC. Encoded protein: CASSLSGNYEQYF.

J is TRBJ1-2 and V is TRBV21-1. TRBV21-1 is termed a pseudogene. This CDR3 spans 17 amino acids. Here the CDR3 DNA reads TGTGCCAGCAGCAAAGGGGGCCGGGACGGAGCTAACTATGGCTACACCTTC. Its protein product is CASSKGGRDGANYGYTF.

The chain combines TRBV5-1 with TRBJ1-1; D is ambiguous. This CDR3 is built from 15 residues. Germline CDR1 SGHRS, CDR2 YFSETQ. Between the trimmed V and J ends, which lost 0 bases and 6 bases, there was a span of 15 bases. The CDR3 spells CASSLVEAPGAEAFF. Written as DNA, the CDR3 is TGCGCCAGCAGCTTGGTAGAGGCCCCGGGAGCTGAAGCTTTCTTT.

The chain recombines TRBV28 with TRBJ1-1; no firm D call. V dropped 3 bases and J dropped 8 bases, with 7 bases sitting between them. The germline gives CDR1 MDHEN, CDR2 SYDVKM. The CDR3 is 11 amino acids. CDR3 region: CASSFMSEAFF. Written as DNA, the CDR3 is TGTGCCAGCAGTTTTATGAGCGAAGCTTTCTTT. Together with reference TRBV28 and TRBJ1-1, the CDR3 gives the full variable domain: DVKVTQSSRYLVKRTGEKVFLECVQDMDHENMFWYRQDPGLGLRLIYFSYDVKMKEKGDIPEGYSVSREKKERFSLILESASTNQTSMYLCASSFMSEAFFGQGTRLTVV.